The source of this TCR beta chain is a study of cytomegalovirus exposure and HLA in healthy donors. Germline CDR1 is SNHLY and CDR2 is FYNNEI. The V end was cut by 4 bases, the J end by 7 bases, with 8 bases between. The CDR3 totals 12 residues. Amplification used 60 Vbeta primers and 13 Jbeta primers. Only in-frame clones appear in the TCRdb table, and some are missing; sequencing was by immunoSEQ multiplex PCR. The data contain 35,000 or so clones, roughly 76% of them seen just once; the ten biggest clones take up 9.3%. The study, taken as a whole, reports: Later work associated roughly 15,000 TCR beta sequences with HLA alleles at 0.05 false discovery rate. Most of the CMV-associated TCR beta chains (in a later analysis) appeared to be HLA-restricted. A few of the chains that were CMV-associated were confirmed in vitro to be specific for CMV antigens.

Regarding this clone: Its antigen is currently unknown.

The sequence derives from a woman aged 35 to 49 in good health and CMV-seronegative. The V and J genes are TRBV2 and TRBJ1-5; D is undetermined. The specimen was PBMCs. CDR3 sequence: CASSGDRQPQHF. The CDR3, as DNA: TGTGCCAGCAGTGGAGATCGGCAGCCCCAGCATTTT.